This T cell receptor beta chain was captured by sequencing in a study of graft-versus-host responses after intestinal transplantation. Lymphocytes (intraepithelial and lamina propria) were released by processing the graft tissue. V gave up 3 bases and J gave up 1 base, with 14 bases separating them. This CDR3 region has 17 residues. CDR1 and CDR2 (germline): SGDLS, YYNGEE. Profiled with immunoSEQ multiplex PCR; TCRdb holds only in-frame clones, not every one. The table shows over 9,500 clones, with 60% to 85% occurring only once. The sequenced sample was ileum tissue, obtained 472 days after intestinal transplantation. The V and J genes are TRBV9 and TRBJ1-6, with D possibly matching TRBD1 (6 bases). The clonotype comes from a human patient who received an intestinal transplant, so some T cells may come from the graft donor. CDR3 loop: CASSAGQSVSYNSPLHF. The CDR3 DNA is TGTGCCAGCAGCGCAGGACAGTCAGTGTCCTATAATTCACCCCTCCACTTT.